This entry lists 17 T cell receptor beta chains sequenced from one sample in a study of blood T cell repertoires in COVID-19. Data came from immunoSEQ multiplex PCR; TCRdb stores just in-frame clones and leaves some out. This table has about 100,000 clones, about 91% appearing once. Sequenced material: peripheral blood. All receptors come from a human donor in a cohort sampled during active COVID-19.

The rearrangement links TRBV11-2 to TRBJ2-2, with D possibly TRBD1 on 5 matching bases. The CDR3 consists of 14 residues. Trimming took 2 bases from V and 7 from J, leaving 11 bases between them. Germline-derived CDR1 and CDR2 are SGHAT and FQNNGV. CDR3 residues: CASSLRGYVGELFF. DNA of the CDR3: TGTGCCAGCAGCTTAAGGGGTTACGTCGGGGAGCTGTTTTTT.

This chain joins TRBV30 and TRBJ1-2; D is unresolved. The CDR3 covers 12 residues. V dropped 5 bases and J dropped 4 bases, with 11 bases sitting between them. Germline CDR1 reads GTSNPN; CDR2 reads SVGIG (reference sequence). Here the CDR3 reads CAWSLSSYGYTF. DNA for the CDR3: TGTGCCTGGTCACTTTCTAGCTATGGCTACACCTTC.

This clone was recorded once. The CDR3 sequence is CASSLLSLVYYGYTF. In nucleotides, the CDR3 is TGTGCCAGCAGCTTATTGTCTCTTGTGTACTATGGCTACACCTTC. The gene calls are TRBV7-9 and TRBJ1-2; D ambiguous. CDR1 SEHNR and CDR2 FQNEAQ come from the germline V gene (reference sequence). V was shortened by 2 bases and J by 3 bases, with 13 bases between the two germline ends. The CDR3 totals 15 residues.

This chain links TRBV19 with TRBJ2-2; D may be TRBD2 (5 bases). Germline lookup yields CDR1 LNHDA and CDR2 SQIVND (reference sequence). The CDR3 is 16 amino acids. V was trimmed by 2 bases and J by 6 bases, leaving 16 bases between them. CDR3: CASSIFAGVVSGELFF. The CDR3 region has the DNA TGTGCCAGTAGTATATTCGCGGGTGTGGTTTCCGGGGAGCTGTTTTTT.

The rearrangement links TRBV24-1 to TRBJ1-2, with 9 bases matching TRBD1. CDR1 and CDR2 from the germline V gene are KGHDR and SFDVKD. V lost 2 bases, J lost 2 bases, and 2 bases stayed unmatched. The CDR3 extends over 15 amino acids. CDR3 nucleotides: TGTGCCACCAGTGATTCGGACAGGGGCAACTATGGCTACACCTTC. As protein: CATSDSDRGNYGYTF.

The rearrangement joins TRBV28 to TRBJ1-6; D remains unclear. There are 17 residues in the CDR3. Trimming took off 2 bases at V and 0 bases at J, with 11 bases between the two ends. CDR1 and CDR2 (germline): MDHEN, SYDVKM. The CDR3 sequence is CASSLTGWSSYNSPLHF. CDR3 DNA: TGTGCCAGCAGTTTAACGGGATGGAGCTCCTATAATTCACCCCTCCACTTT.

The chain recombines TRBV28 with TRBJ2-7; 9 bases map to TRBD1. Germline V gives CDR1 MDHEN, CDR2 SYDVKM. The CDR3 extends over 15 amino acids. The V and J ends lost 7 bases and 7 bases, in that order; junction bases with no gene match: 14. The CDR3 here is CASNGAGQGLREQYF. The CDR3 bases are TGTGCCAGCAACGGTGCGGGACAGGGACTTAGAGAGCAGTACTTC.

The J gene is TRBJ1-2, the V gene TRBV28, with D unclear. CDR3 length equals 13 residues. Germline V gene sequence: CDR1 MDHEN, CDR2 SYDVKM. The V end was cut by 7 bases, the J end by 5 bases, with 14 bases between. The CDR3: CASTSRALYGYTF. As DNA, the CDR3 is TGTGCCAGCACCTCGAGGGCCTTGTATGGCTACACCTTC.

The chain's CDR3 is CASGLYVSSGNTIYF. In DNA, the CDR3 is TGTGCTAGTGGTTTGTACGTGAGCTCTGGAAACACCATATATTTT. This sequence joins TRBV12-5 and TRBJ1-3; D gene unclear. CDR1 is LGHNT, CDR2 FRNRAP, per germline. Trimming removed 2 bases at V and 0 bases at J, with 8 bases between. This CDR3 is built from 15 residues.

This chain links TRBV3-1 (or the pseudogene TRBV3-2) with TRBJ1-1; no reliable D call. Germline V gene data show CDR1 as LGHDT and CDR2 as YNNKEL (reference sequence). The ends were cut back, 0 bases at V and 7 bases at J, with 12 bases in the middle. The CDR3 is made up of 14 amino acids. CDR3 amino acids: CASSQDHTPVEAFF. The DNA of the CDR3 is TGTGCCAGCAGCCAAGATCACACCCCTGTTGAAGCTTTCTTT.

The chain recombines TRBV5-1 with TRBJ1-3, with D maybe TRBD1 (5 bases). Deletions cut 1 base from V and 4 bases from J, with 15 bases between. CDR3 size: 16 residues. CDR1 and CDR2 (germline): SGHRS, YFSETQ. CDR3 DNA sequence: TGCGCCAGCAGCTTGTCCCAGGGTTCCTTAGGAAACACCATATATTTT. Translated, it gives CASSLSQGSLGNTIYF. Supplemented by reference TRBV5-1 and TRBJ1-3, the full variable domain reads KAGVTQTPRYLIKTRGQQVTLSCSPISGHRSVSWYQQTPGQGLQFLFEYFSETQRNKGNFPGRFSGRQFSNSRSEMNVSTLELGDSALYLCASSLSQGSLGNTIYFGEGSWLTVV.

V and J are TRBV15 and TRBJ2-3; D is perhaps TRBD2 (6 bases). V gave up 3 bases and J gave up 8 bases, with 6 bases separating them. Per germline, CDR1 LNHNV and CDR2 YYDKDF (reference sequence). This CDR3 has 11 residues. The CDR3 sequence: CATSREGTQYF. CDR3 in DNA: TGTGCCACCAGCAGGGAGGGTACGCAGTATTTT.

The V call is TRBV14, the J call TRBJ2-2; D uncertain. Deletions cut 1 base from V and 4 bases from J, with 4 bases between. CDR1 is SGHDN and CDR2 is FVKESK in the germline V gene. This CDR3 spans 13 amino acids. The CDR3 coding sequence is TGTGCCAGCAGCCAAGCAATCACCGGGGAGCTGTTTTTT. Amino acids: CASSQAITGELFF.

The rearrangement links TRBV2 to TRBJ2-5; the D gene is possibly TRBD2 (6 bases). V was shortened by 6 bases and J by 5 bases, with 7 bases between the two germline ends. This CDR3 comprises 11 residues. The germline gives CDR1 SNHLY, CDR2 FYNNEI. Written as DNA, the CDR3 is TGTGCCAGCAGGGCGGGGGAGACCCAGTACTTC. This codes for CASRAGETQYF.

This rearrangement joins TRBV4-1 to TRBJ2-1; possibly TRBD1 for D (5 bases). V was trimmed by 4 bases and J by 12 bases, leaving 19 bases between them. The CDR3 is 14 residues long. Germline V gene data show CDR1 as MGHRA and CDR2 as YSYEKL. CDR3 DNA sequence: TGCGCCAGCAGCCCCCCGGCGCTACCAGGGCGGCAGTTCTTC. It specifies CASSPPALPGRQFF.

This chain's CDR3 is CASSSLAGGYNEQFF. Here the CDR3 DNA reads TGTGCCAGCAGTTCCCTAGCGGGAGGGTACAATGAGCAGTTCTTC. The chain uses TRBV6-6 and TRBJ2-1; the match to TRBD2 covers 12 bases. The V segment lost 4 bases and the J segment 4 bases; nucleotides outside the gene matches: 2. This CDR3 has 15 residues. Germline V gene lookup returns CDR1 MNHNY and CDR2 SVGAGI (reference sequence).

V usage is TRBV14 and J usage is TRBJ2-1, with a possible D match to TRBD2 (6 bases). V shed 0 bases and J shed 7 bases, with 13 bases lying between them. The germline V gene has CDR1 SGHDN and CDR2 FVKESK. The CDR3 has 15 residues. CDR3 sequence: CASSQDGGFRNEQFF. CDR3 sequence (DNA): TGTGCCAGCAGCCAAGATGGAGGGTTCCGAAATGAGCAGTTCTTC.